The next 25 T cell receptor beta chains were all read from a single sample in a study of CD8+ T cells in alopecia areata. Treatment described: oral pan-JAK inhibitor, 5-10 mg twice daily. Reverse transcribed after extraction, RNA yielded cDNA as the sequencing template. Profiling relied on immunoSEQ multiplex PCR, and the TCRdb table lists in-frame clones only, not all of them. The sample lists 110,000 or so clones; around 58% were seen once. The material was CD8+ T cells sorted from blood, obtained at week 4, from a patient treated with tofacitinib. The receptor set was obtained from a human donor with alopecia areata.

The chain combines TRBV30 with TRBJ1-4, with D possibly being TRBD1 (5 bases). There are 15 residues in the CDR3. Germline V CDR1 and CDR2: GTSNPN, SVGIG (reference sequence). V dropped 3 bases and J dropped 5 bases, with 16 bases sitting between them. The CDR3 protein is CAWRTAGNTNEKLFF. The CDR3 DNA reads as TGTGCCTGGAGAACAGCAGGGAATACGAATGAAAAACTGTTTTTT.

The chain combines TRBV6-4 with TRBJ1-2; D is unclear. Trimming took off 4 bases at V and 2 bases at J, with 8 bases between the two ends. CDR3 length: 13 amino acids. CDR1 is MRHNA, CDR2 SNTAGT, per germline. In DNA form, the CDR3 reads TGTGCCAGCAGTGGCGAGGGAAACTATGGCTACACCTTC. Translating gives CASSGEGNYGYTF.

The chain links TRBV7-9 to TRBJ1-2; D may be TRBD1 (5 bases). The germline V and J ends were trimmed by 1 base and 4 bases, with 10 bases remaining between them. The CDR3 runs 14 residues. Germline values: CDR1 SEHNR, CDR2 FQNEAQ (reference sequence). CDR3 DNA: TGTGCCAGCAGCTTAGTTGGGGGTGGCTATGGCTACACCTTC. It translates to CASSLVGGGYGYTF.

The chain employs TRBV7-8 and TRBJ2-6, with unresolved D. V lost 3 bases and J lost 4, with 4 bases in between. From germline, CDR1 is SGHVS and CDR2 FQNEAQ. This CDR3 comprises 13 residues. CDR3 in DNA: TGTGCCAGCAGCTTTCTGGGGGCCAACGTCCTGACTTTC. Translated: CASSFLGANVLTF. The full variable domain, with the rest looked up from reference TRBV7-8 and TRBJ2-6, is GAGVSQSPRYKVAKRGQDVALRCDPISGHVSLFWYQQALGQGPEFLTYFQNEAQLDKSGLPSDRFFAERPEGSVSTLKIQRTQQEDSAVYLCASSFLGANVLTFGAGSRLTVL.

This clone was recorded a few times. J is TRBJ2-1 and V is TRBV7-9; 9 bases are a match to TRBD2. Trimming removed 0 bases from V and 2 bases from J; junction bases left unmatched: 2. Per the germline V gene, CDR1 is SEHNR and CDR2 is FQNEAQ (reference sequence). The CDR3 is made up of 16 amino acids. The CDR3 sequence: CASSLAGGGAYNEQFF. CDR3 DNA: TGTGCCAGCAGCTTAGCAGGCGGGGGGGCCTACAATGAGCAGTTCTTC.

V usage is TRBV2 and J usage is TRBJ1-2, with D hard to call. Deletions cut 2 bases from V and 6 bases from J, with 4 bases between. CDR1 and CDR2 (germline): SNHLY, FYNNEI. The CDR3 spans 11 residues. CDR3 sequence: CASSEINGYTF. Written as DNA, the CDR3 is TGTGCCAGCAGTGAAATAAATGGCTACACCTTC.

The table lists this clone with a few counts. V usage is TRBV28 and J usage is TRBJ2-7; the D gene is possibly TRBD2 (6 bases). The germline V and J ends were trimmed by 2 bases and 3 bases, with 8 bases remaining between them. Germline V gene sequence: CDR1 MDHEN, CDR2 SYDVKM. The CDR3 runs 13 residues. CDR3 in amino acids: CASSLQGGYEQYF. CDR3 coding DNA: TGTGCCAGCAGTTTACAGGGAGGCTACGAGCAGTACTTC.

The genes are TRBV30 and TRBJ2-1; 7 bases match TRBD2. CDR1 is GTSNPN, CDR2 SVGIG, per germline (reference sequence). The CDR3 runs to 15 residues. V lost 7 bases to trimming and J lost 4 bases; unmatched junction nucleotides: 13. In nucleotides, the CDR3 is TGTGCCTCCCACCCCGGACTAGGGGCGTACAATGAGCAGTTCTTC. Translating gives CASHPGLGAYNEQFF.

The chain joins TRBV9 to TRBJ2-1, with TRBD2 identical over 9 bases. In germline, CDR1 is SGDLS, CDR2 YYNGEE. Unmatched junction bases numbered 6, after V lost 0 bases and J lost 8 bases. The CDR3 spans 15 residues. Written as DNA, the CDR3 is TGTGCCAGCAGCGTAGGAGCGGGGGGTAGTGATGAGCAGTTCTTC. Translating gives CASSVGAGGSDEQFF.

The V and J genes are TRBV29-1 and TRBJ2-7; the match to TRBD1 covers 7 bases. Germline values: CDR1 SQVTM, CDR2 ANQGSEA. This CDR3 comprises 14 residues. V was pared by 8 bases and J by 3 bases, with 13 bases of the junction left unmatched. CDR3 protein: CSTIGRDSLYEQYF. In DNA form, the CDR3 reads TGCAGCACCATCGGCCGGGACAGCCTCTACGAGCAGTACTTC.

The chain couples TRBV7-9 to TRBJ2-3; D may match TRBD1 or TRBD2 (5 bases each). The CDR3 loop spans 12 amino acids. Between the trimmed V and J ends, which lost 5 bases and 6 bases, there was a span of 9 bases. Germline CDR1 SEHNR, CDR2 FQNEAQ (reference sequence). In nucleotides, the CDR3 is TGTGCCAGCAGCCGGGGACCGGATACGCAGTATTTT. Amino acids: CASSRGPDTQYF.

The chain couples TRBV4-3 to TRBJ1-4, with 9 bases identical to TRBD1. The V and J ends lost 2 bases and 6 bases, in that order; junction bases with no gene match: 10. Looked up from germline, CDR1 is LGHNA and CDR2 is YSLEER. The CDR3 has 17 residues. CDR3: CASSQTPGQGLDEKLFF. The CDR3 nucleotides read TGCGCCAGCAGCCAAACGCCGGGACAGGGACTTGATGAAAAACTGTTTTTT.

CDR3 loop: CASSGGPFYEQYF. CDR3 DNA sequence: TGTGCCAGCAGCGGGGGACCCTTCTACGAGCAGTACTTC. The V gene is TRBV7-9, the J gene TRBJ2-7; D assignment may be TRBD1 or TRBD2 (5 bases each). Germline V CDR1 and CDR2: SEHNR, FQNEAQ (reference sequence). There are 13 residues in the CDR3. Trimming left V 5 bases short and J 3 bases short, with 11 bases between.

This clone is a singleton in its sample. The gene calls are TRBV19 and TRBJ2-1; possibly TRBD2 for D (5 bases). Trimming shortened V by 3 bases and J by 8 bases, and 17 bases separated the two germline ends. Germline CDR1 and CDR2: LNHDA and SQIVND (reference sequence). CDR3 length: 15 residues. Here the CDR3 DNA reads TGTGCCAGTAGTATTGTCGGGGTAGCTCAGGATGAGCAGTTCTTC. It yields the protein CASSIVGVAQDEQFF.

This clone was counted once. The genes are TRBV2 and TRBJ2-5; D call uncertain. CDR3 length: 14 amino acids. Trimming removed 1 base from V and 5 bases from J, with 11 bases in between. The germline gives CDR1 SNHLY, CDR2 FYNNEI. The CDR3 sequence is CASSEGGSRETQYF. As DNA, the CDR3 is TGTGCCAGCAGTGAAGGAGGAAGCCGGGAGACCCAGTACTTC.

The gene calls are TRBV5-6 and TRBJ2-3; D gene uncertain. Trimming shortened V by 1 base and J by 6 bases, and 12 bases separated the two germline ends. The germline CDR1 and CDR2 sequences are SGHDT and YYEEEE. The CDR3 sequence is 14 residues long. CDR3 nucleotide sequence: TGTGCCAGCAGCTTGATCCAGGCAAAGGATACGCAGTATTTT. This translates into CASSLIQAKDTQYF.

This rearrangement joins TRBV13 to TRBJ2-7, with D hard to call. Germline CDR1 is PRHDT and CDR2 is FYEKMQ (reference sequence). V lost 5 bases to trimming and J lost 3 bases, with 17 bases between them. The CDR3 loop spans 15 amino acids. The CDR3 region is CASSPMSPQRYEQYF. The CDR3 DNA follows: TGTGCCAGCAGCCCGATGAGCCCCCAGCGCTACGAGCAGTACTTC.

The J gene is TRBJ1-2, the V gene TRBV29-1; 7 bases line up with TRBD1. The CDR3 has 12 residues. Per germline, CDR1 SQVTM and CDR2 ANQGSEA. Unmatched junction bases numbered 6, after V lost 3 bases and J lost 8 bases. This CDR3 is CSVDVTGEGYTF. CDR3 bases: TGCAGCGTTGATGTTACAGGGGAGGGCTACACCTTC.

The genes are TRBV14 and TRBJ1-1; no reliable D call. Germline CDR1 is SGHDN and CDR2 is FVKESK. The CDR3 is 16 amino acids. V was clipped by 0 bases and J by 6 bases, with 17 bases between them. The DNA for the CDR3 is TGTGCCAGCAGCCAAGATTGGCGGGCGGGATACGCTGAAGCTTTCTTT. Its translation is CASSQDWRAGYAEAFF.

V and J are TRBV11-2 and TRBJ2-1; perhaps TRBD2 as D (6 bases). The length of the CDR3 is 16 residues. Germline V gene sequence: CDR1 SGHAT, CDR2 FQNNGV. V lost 6 bases to trimming and J lost 3 bases, with 18 bases between them. In nucleotides, the CDR3 is TGTGCCAGCAGTCCCTCGGAGGGGACCGACTACAATGAGCAGTTCTTC. This sequence encodes CASSPSEGTDYNEQFF.

The rearrangement joins TRBV7-9 to TRBJ2-7; D ambiguous. The CDR3 has 12 residues. Per the germline V gene, CDR1 is SEHNR and CDR2 is FQNEAQ (reference sequence). V lost 1 base, J lost 5 bases, and 6 bases lay in between. As DNA, the CDR3 is TGTGCCAGCAGCTTAGAGGGCCACGAGCAGTACTTC. This sequence encodes CASSLEGHEQYF.

The CDR3 DNA sequence: TGTGCCAGCAGTTTGATCCCTCCCGGGACTAGGTATGGCGAGCAGTACTTC. Its translation is CASSLIPPGTRYGEQYF. The V call is TRBV9, the J call TRBJ2-7; 8 bases are a match to TRBD2. Germline V lookup: CDR1 SGDLS, CDR2 YYNGEE. V was pared by 5 bases and J by 6 bases, with 19 bases of the junction left unmatched. The CDR3 has 17 residues.

The chain combines TRBV9 with TRBJ1-2; possible D gene TRBD1, 6 bases. The CDR3 extends over 14 amino acids. From germline, CDR1 is SGDLS and CDR2 YYNGEE. Trimming removed 2 bases at V and 4 bases at J, with 12 bases between. The CDR3 DNA reads as TGTGCCAGCAGCGTTGCAGGGGTGGGCTATGGCTACACCTTC. Translation gives CASSVAGVGYGYTF.

This chain links TRBV5-6 with TRBJ2-5; D unresolved. CDR3 length: 15 residues. Trimming left V 0 bases short and J 3 bases short, with 12 bases between. Germline V CDR1 and CDR2: SGHDT, YYEEEE. The CDR3 reads CASSLANRWEETQYF. Here the CDR3 DNA reads TGTGCCAGCAGCTTGGCCAATCGTTGGGAAGAGACCCAGTACTTC. Based on the CDR3 plus reference TRBV5-6 and TRBJ2-5, the full variable domain is DAGVTQSPTHLIKTRGQQVTLRCSPKSGHDTVSWYQQALGQGPQFIFQYYEEEERQRGNFPDRFSGHQFPNYSSELNVNALLLGDSALYLCASSLANRWEETQYFGPGTRLLVL.

This rearrangement joins TRBV7-8 to TRBJ2-1; no clear D gene. Trimming pared 1 base from V and 1 base from J, leaving 8 bases between. The germline V gene encodes CDR1 SGHVS and CDR2 FQNEAQ. CDR3 length: 15 amino acids. The CDR3 bases are TGTGCCAGCAGCTTAGGTGGGAAATCCTACAATGAGCAGTTCTTC. It yields the protein CASSLGGKSYNEQFF.